This T cell receptor (beta chain) came from a study of blood T cell repertoires in COVID-19. Across the study: Acute-phase and convalescent COVID-19 samples originated in the United States, Italy and Spain. In each case, the material was cDNA or gDNA derived from T cells, B-cell-depleted T cells, or PBMCs.

The length of the CDR3 is 14 residues. V was clipped by 3 bases and J by 2 bases, with 9 bases between them. Germline CDR1 is LNHDA and CDR2 is SQIVND (reference sequence). Patients from Seattle were sampled longitudinally, starting during active infection. As processed by the authors: The authors estimated nucleated cell counts from reference gene primer amplification. Data came from immunoSEQ multiplex PCR; TCRdb stores just in-frame clones and leaves some out. V and J calls and clone size are those listed in that table; D and trimming were worked out from the DNA. The sample contains nearly 90,000 clones, about 90% of which appear only once.

Material for sequencing was peripheral blood. The chain links TRBV19 to TRBJ2-3, with no clear D. This receptor was identified in a man younger than 30 with COVID-19, enrolled during active disease. CDR3 protein: CASSISPDTDTQYF. In DNA, the CDR3 is TGTGCCAGTAGTATTAGCCCAGACACAGATACGCAGTATTTT.